Shown below are 17 T cell receptor beta chains from a single sample sequenced in a study of T cell repertoires in cytomegalovirus infection. From the reads, TCRdb called clonotypes with MiXCR, one entry per CDR3 protein. The sample shows roughly 250,000 distinct CDR3 sequences, 9% to 15% of them seen only once. Material for sequencing was PBMCs. The source of these receptors is a human donor in good health (CMV status not recorded). Some clones in this sample may be carry-over from other donors' samples.

This clonotype was recorded many times. This chain links TRBV7-3 with TRBJ2-1, with D possibly being TRBD2 (7 bases). From germline, CDR1 is SGHTA and CDR2 FQGTGA. V lost 3 bases and J lost 5, with 14 bases in between. The CDR3 length is 15 residues. The CDR3 nucleotides read TGTGCCAGCAGCTTCGTGGGAGGGGGGGACAATGAGCAGTTCTTC. Protein: CASSFVGGGDNEQFF. The full variable domain, its missing parts supplied by reference TRBV7-3 and TRBJ2-1, is GAGVSQTPSNKVTEKGKYVELRCDPISGHTALYWYRQSLGQGPEFLIYFQGTGAADDSGLPNDRFFAVRPEGSVSTLKIQRTERGDSAVYLCASSFVGGGDNEQFFGPGTRLTVL.

At least ten counts were recorded for this clonotype. The chain couples TRBV7-8 to TRBJ2-7; either TRBD1 or TRBD2 may supply D (6 bases each). The germline V gene has CDR1 SGHVS and CDR2 FQNEAQ. V shed 3 bases and J shed 6 bases, with 12 bases lying between them. The CDR3 contains 13 residues. CDR3 residues: CASSLMGGLEQYF. CDR3 nucleotides: TGTGCCAGCAGCTTGATGGGGGGCCTCGAGCAGTACTTC.

The rearrangement joins TRBV7-9 to TRBJ2-1; TRBD2 aligns across 11 bases. The CDR3 covers 15 residues. Germline V gene sequence: CDR1 SEHNR, CDR2 FQNEAQ (reference sequence). The V gene end was trimmed by 6 bases and the J gene end by 5 bases; junction bases not matched to a gene: 6. Here the CDR3 reads CASRLGLAANNEQFF. The DNA of the CDR3 is TGTGCCAGCAGGCTGGGACTAGCGGCCAACAATGAGCAGTTCTTC.

This clonotype has more than one count but fewer than ten. The chain recombines TRBV28 with TRBJ2-1, with 9 bases matching TRBD2. CDR1 is MDHEN, CDR2 SYDVKM, per germline. With V trimmed by 6 bases and J by 5 bases, 11 bases remained unmatched. CDR3 length: 16 residues. CDR3 nucleotides: TGTGCCAGCAGCCCGGCGATAGCGGGAGCGGACAATGAGCAGTTCTTC. Amino acid sequence: CASSPAIAGADNEQFF.

At least ten counts were recorded for this clonotype. This sequence joins TRBV19 and TRBJ2-1; D could derive from TRBD1 or TRBD2 (5 bases each). The CDR3 spans 16 residues. The V end was cut by 1 base, the J end by 0 bases, with 10 bases between. Germline loops: CDR1 LNHDA, CDR2 SQIVND (reference sequence). CDR3 DNA sequence: TGTGCCAGTAGTATAGCTGGGGGAAACTCCTACAATGAGCAGTTCTTC. This gives the protein CASSIAGGNSYNEQFF.

This clonotype showed up just a few times. The rearrangement joins TRBV29-1 to TRBJ2-7; 9 nucleotides match TRBD1. CDR1 SQVTM and CDR2 ANQGSEA come from the germline V gene. The CDR3 loop spans 13 amino acids. J lost 5 bases, V lost 2 bases, and 4 bases had no gene match. The CDR3 protein is CSVENRGRDEQYF. In DNA, the CDR3 is TGCAGCGTTGAAAACAGGGGGCGGGACGAGCAGTACTTC.

This clonotype was seen ten or more times. This rearrangement joins TRBV12-3 or TRBV12-4 to TRBJ2-5; perhaps D is TRBD1 or TRBD2 (5 bases each). This CDR3 contains 13 residues. Between the trimmed V and J ends, which lost 3 bases and 5 bases, there was a span of 10 bases. The CDR3 here is CASSFVGTETQYF. In DNA form, the CDR3 reads TGTGCCAGCAGTTTCGTAGGGACGGAGACCCAGTACTTC.

The chain uses TRBV6-2 or TRBV6-3 and TRBJ1-1; weak D call: TRBD1 (6 bases). Trimming stripped 1 base from V and 1 base from J, with 13 bases between. The germline V gene encodes CDR1 MNHEY and CDR2 SVGEGT. The CDR3 sequence is 16 residues long. Here the CDR3 DNA reads TGTGCCAGCAGTTACTGGGGACAAGGAGCGAACACTGAAGCTTTCTTT. Its translation is CASSYWGQGANTEAFF.

This clonotype appeared many times. The V gene is TRBV12-3 or TRBV12-4, the J gene TRBJ2-4; possible D gene TRBD1, 6 bases. Trimming cost V 5 bases and J 1 base, with 9 bases left between them. The CDR3 totals 14 residues. CDR3 coding DNA: TGTGCCAGCAGTAGTCAGGGGGCCAAAAACATTCAGTACTTC. Its translation is CASSSQGAKNIQYF.

This clonotype was observed many times. The chain combines TRBV19 with TRBJ2-6; 9 bases align to TRBD1. Germline values: CDR1 LNHDA, CDR2 SQIVND (reference sequence). The ends lost 7 bases at V and 2 bases at J; junction bases unmatched: 9. The CDR3 spans 17 residues. CDR3 loop: CASTPGQGFPGANVLTF. The CDR3 nucleotides are TGTGCCAGTACCCCGGGACAGGGTTTCCCTGGGGCCAACGTCCTGACTTTC. Together with reference TRBV19 and TRBJ2-6, the CDR3 gives the full variable domain: DGGITQSPKYLFRKEGQNVTLSCEQNLNHDAMYWYRQDPGQGLRLIYYSQIVNDFQKGDIAEGYSVSREKKESFPLTVTSAQKNPTAFYLCASTPGQGFPGANVLTFGAGSRLTVL.

This clonotype was seen at least ten times. This chain uses TRBV6-2 or TRBV6-3 with TRBJ2-7; 9 bases are shared with TRBD1. This CDR3 has 14 residues. V lost 7 bases, J lost 2 bases, and 6 bases stayed unmatched. The germline V gene encodes CDR1 MNHEY and CDR2 SVGEGT. DNA of the CDR3: TGTGCCAGCACCCTGACAGGGGGGGCCTACGAGCAGTACTTC. Its protein is CASTLTGGAYEQYF.

This clonotype was detected ten times or more. J is TRBJ1-5 and V is TRBV7-6; D ambiguous. The CDR3 is made up of 15 amino acids. Trimming took 2 bases from V and 0 from J, leaving 8 bases between them. Germline CDR1 SGHVS, CDR2 FNYEAQ. The CDR3: CASSLSRNSNQPQHF. The CDR3 bases are TGTGCCAGCAGCTTAAGCAGGAATAGCAATCAGCCCCAGCATTTT.

This clonotype was seen repeatedly, ten times or more. The rearrangement uses TRBV19 and TRBJ1-1; tentatively, D is TRBD1 (5 bases). The V end lost 5 bases, the J end lost 4 bases, and 17 bases lay between the germline ends. Germline-derived CDR1 and CDR2 are LNHDA and SQIVND (reference sequence). The CDR3 has 15 amino acids. The CDR3 DNA reads TGTGCCAGTAGTGTGGTCAGGGATTCCAGCACTGAAGCTTTCTTT. It translates to CASSVVRDSSTEAFF.

This clonotype has a count of ten or more. This rearrangement joins TRBV7-2 to TRBJ1-2; weak D call: TRBD1 (6 bases). CDR3 length equals 16 residues. V lost 2 bases to trimming and J lost 3 bases, with 16 bases between them. Germline CDR1 SGHTA, CDR2 FQGNSA. CDR3 region: CASSLRGGGADYGYTF. The CDR3 DNA sequence: TGTGCCAGCAGCTTAAGAGGCGGGGGCGCTGACTATGGCTACACCTTC.

The CDR3 region is CASSPGLDTGELFF. Written as DNA, the CDR3 is TGCGCCAGTTCACCGGGACTAGACACCGGGGAGCTGTTTTTT. The genes are TRBV5-1 and TRBJ2-2; 8 bases fit TRBD2. V trimming: 8 bases; J trimming: 3 bases; junction bases outside the gene matches: 6. Looked up from germline, CDR1 is SGHRS and CDR2 is YFSETQ. The CDR3 has 14 residues. Drawing the rest from reference TRBV5-1 and TRBJ2-2, the complete variable domain is KAGVTQTPRYLIKTRGQQVTLSCSPISGHRSVSWYQQTPGQGLQFLFEYFSETQRNKGNFPGRFSGRQFSNSRSEMNVSTLELGDSALYLCASSPGLDTGELFFGEGSRLTVL.

This clonotype was observed a few times. V is TRBV19 and J is TRBJ1-4; D is ambiguous. The CDR3 length is 15 residues. V dropped 4 bases and J dropped 5 bases, with 14 bases sitting between them. Germline CDR1 and CDR2: LNHDA and SQIVND (reference sequence). The CDR3 spells CASSTPGSPNEKLFF. The CDR3 bases are TGTGCCAGTAGTACCCCCGGGAGCCCAAATGAAAAACTGTTTTTT.

The table lists this clonotype with many counts. The chain links TRBV7-2 to TRBJ2-1, with TRBD2 matching over 7 bases. The CDR3 consists of 15 residues. Per the germline V gene, CDR1 is SGHTA and CDR2 is FQGNSA. V gave up 7 bases and J gave up 7 bases; unmatched junction bases: 13. CDR3: CASTMDSGQENEQFF. The CDR3 DNA reads as TGTGCCAGCACCATGGATAGCGGGCAGGAGAATGAGCAGTTCTTC. Full variable domain (rest looked up from reference TRBV7-2 and TRBJ2-1): GAGVSQSPSNKVTEKGKDVELRCDPISGHTALYWYRQSLGQGLEFLIYFQGNSAPDKSGLPSDRFSAERTGGSVSTLTIQRTQQEDSAVYLCASTMDSGQENEQFFGPGTRLTVL.